This T cell receptor beta chain stems from a study of blood T cell repertoires in COVID-19. CDR3 length: 15 residues. Trimming took 2 bases from V and 0 from J, leaving 9 bases between them. Germline CDR1 SGHTS, CDR2 YDEGEE. The data were produced by immunoSEQ multiplex PCR, yet TCRdb's version contains in-frame clones alone and is incomplete. Of about 340,000 clones in the sample, about nine tenths were seen once. The sequenced sample was peripheral blood. This receptor was taken from a woman in her seventies with COVID-19, enrolled during active disease. V is TRBV5-8 and J is TRBJ1-5; D unresolved. The CDR3 nucleotides read TGTGCCAGCAGCTTCGCCGACTATAGCAATCAGCCCCAGCATTTT. Protein: CASSFADYSNQPQHF.